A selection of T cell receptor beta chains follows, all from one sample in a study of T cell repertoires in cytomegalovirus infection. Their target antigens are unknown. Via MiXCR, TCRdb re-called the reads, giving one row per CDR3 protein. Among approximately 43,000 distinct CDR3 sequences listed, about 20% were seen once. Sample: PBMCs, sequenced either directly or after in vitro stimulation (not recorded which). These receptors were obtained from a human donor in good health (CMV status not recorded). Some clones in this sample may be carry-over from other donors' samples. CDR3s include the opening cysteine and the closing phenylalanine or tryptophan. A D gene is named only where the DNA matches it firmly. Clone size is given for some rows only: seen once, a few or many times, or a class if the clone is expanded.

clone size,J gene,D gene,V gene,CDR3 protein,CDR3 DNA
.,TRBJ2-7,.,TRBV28,CASSLLAFGRAIEQYF,TGTGCCAGCAGTCTCCTGGCTTTTGGCAGGGCAATCGAGCAGTACTTC
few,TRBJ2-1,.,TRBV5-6,CASSLVGRRYNEQFF,TGTGCCAGCAGCTTGGTCGGGAGACGCTACAATGAGCAGTTCTTC
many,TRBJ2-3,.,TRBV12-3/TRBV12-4,CASSMTDPTDTQYF,TGTGCCAGCAGTATGACAGACCCCACAGATACGCAGTATTTT
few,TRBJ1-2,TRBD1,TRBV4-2,CASSPQGGGSSVYGYTF,TGTGCCAGCAGCCCACAGGGGGGGGGCAGTTCGGTGTACGGCTACACCTTC
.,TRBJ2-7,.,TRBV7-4,CASSLGQEPSYEQYF,TGTGCCAGCAGCTTAGGACAGGAGCCATCCTACGAGCAGTACTTC
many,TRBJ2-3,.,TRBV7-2,CASVSPGSTQYF,TGTGCCAGCGTTTCCCCAGGGAGTACGCAGTATTTT
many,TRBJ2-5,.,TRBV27,CASSPYRDVQETQYF,TGTGCCAGCAGTCCCTACAGGGACGTCCAAGAGACCCAGTACTTC
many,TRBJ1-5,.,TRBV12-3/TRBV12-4,CASSLAGLGNQPQHF,TGTGCCAGCAGTTTAGCAGGGCTTGGCAATCAGCCCCAGCATTTT
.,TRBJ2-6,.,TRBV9,CASSEGFSGANVLTF,TGTGCCAGCAGCGAGGGGTTCTCTGGGGCCAACGTCCTGACTTTC
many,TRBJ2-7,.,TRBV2,CASSETREQYF,TGTGCCAGCAGTGAGACGAGAGAGCAGTACTTC
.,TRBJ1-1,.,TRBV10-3,CAIVVGTEAFF,TGTGCCATCGTAGTAGGCACTGAAGCTTTCTTT